Below, 3 T cell receptor beta chains from the same sample are listed, as sequenced in a study of STAT5B mutations in CD4+ large granular lymphocyte leukemia. Assay used: immunoSEQ multiplex PCR; TCRdb lists only in-frame clones, some missing. Among around 33,000 clones listed, roughly 80% were seen once. Sequencing was done on a sample of CD4+ T cells from blood buffy coats. The source is a human donor in good health.

V is TRBV28 and J is TRBJ1-3, with D unclear. With 2 bases removed from V and 4 bases from J, the gap between germline ends came to 15 bases. Germline assignment: CDR1 MDHEN and CDR2 SYDVKM. This CDR3 has 16 residues. The DNA for the CDR3 is TGTGCCAGCAGTTTAATGGAGCAAGCCCTAGGAAACACCATATATTTT. This encodes CASSLMEQALGNTIYF. The complete variable domain, with remaining parts taken from reference TRBV28 and TRBJ1-3, reads DVKVTQSSRYLVKRTGEKVFLECVQDMDHENMFWYRQDPGLGLRLIYFSYDVKMKEKGDIPEGYSVSREKKERFSLILESASTNQTSMYLCASSLMEQALGNTIYFGEGSWLTVV.

This clone came up a few times. The rearrangement joins TRBV10-3 to TRBJ1-5; 7 bases fit TRBD1. The trim removed 3 bases at V and 3 bases at J, leaving 5 bases unmatched. This CDR3 has 15 residues. Germline CDR1 reads ENHRY; CDR2 reads SYGVKD. DNA of the CDR3: TGTGCCATCAGTGAAACCGGACAGGTCAATCAGCCCCAGCATTTT. This encodes CAISETGQVNQPQHF.

This rearrangement joins TRBV19 to TRBJ2-5; 10 nucleotides agree with TRBD1. CDR1 LNHDA and CDR2 SQIVND come from the germline V gene (reference sequence). V lost 5 bases to trimming and J lost 5 bases; unmatched junction nucleotides: 5. The CDR3 sequence is 14 residues long. The CDR3 sequence is CASSATGGGETQYF. CDR3 bases: TGTGCCAGTAGTGCGACAGGGGGCGGGGAGACCCAGTACTTC.